What follows are 32 T cell receptor beta chains derived from one specimen sequenced in a study of CD8+ T cells in alopecia areata. Following extraction, RNA underwent reverse transcription to cDNA, which served as the sequencing template. The data were produced by immunoSEQ multiplex PCR, yet TCRdb's version contains in-frame clones alone and is incomplete. The table records roughly 230,000 clones, less than 45% of them present only once. The sample's treatment: oral pan-JAK inhibitor, 5-10 mg twice daily. This sample comprised CD4+ T cells sorted from blood, obtained at roughly week 36, from a patient treated with tofacitinib. The receptors originated from a human donor with alopecia areata.

This clone has a single count. V gene TRBV27 combines with J gene TRBJ2-7; D unresolved. Trimming took 6 bases from V and 3 from J, leaving 9 bases between them. CDR1 MNHEY and CDR2 SMNVEV come from the germline V gene (reference sequence). The CDR3 runs to 12 residues. The CDR3 protein is CASSLKGYEQYF. CDR3 nucleotides: TGTGCCAGCAGCCTAAAGGGCTACGAGCAGTACTTC.

J is TRBJ2-4 and V is TRBV7-2; TRBD1 matches at 10 bases. The CDR3 runs to 19 residues. With 5 bases clipped from V and 0 bases from J, the junction kept 13 bases outside the gene matches. The germline V gene has CDR1 SGHTA and CDR2 FQGNSA. The CDR3 DNA reads as TGTGCCAGCAGCCCTGCTGGGACAGGGGTTCATCTAGCCAAAAACATTCAGTACTTC. Translation gives CASSPAGTGVHLAKNIQYF. Together with reference TRBV7-2 and TRBJ2-4, the CDR3 gives the full variable domain: GAGVSQSPSNKVTEKGKDVELRCDPISGHTALYWYRQSLGQGLEFLIYFQGNSAPDKSGLPSDRFSAERTGGSVSTLTIQRTQQEDSAVYLCASSPAGTGVHLAKNIQYFGAGTRLSVL.

This clone was detected a few times. This rearrangement joins TRBV7-9 to TRBJ2-1; D gene uncertain. Germline V lookup: CDR1 SEHNR, CDR2 FQNEAQ (reference sequence). The length of the CDR3 is 13 residues. Trimming left V 3 bases short and J 4 bases short, with 7 bases between. The CDR3 spells CASSFGVYNEQFF. In nucleotides, the CDR3 is TGTGCCAGCAGCTTTGGGGTATACAATGAGCAGTTCTTC.

This clone showed up just a few times. The V and J genes are TRBV11-2 and TRBJ2-1, with no clear D. CDR1 is SGHAT and CDR2 is FQNNGV in the germline V gene. The CDR3 runs to 13 residues. With 0 bases removed from V and 8 bases from J, the gap between germline ends came to 8 bases. CDR3 residues: CASSLDLVHEQFF. As DNA, the CDR3 is TGTGCCAGCAGCTTAGATCTAGTCCATGAGCAGTTCTTC.

V gene TRBV5-1 combines with J gene TRBJ2-3; a weak D match, TRBD2 (6 bases). The V gene's germline CDR1 is SGHRS and CDR2 YFSETQ. V was trimmed by 0 bases and J by 3 bases, leaving 11 bases between them. The CDR3 totals 15 residues. As DNA, the CDR3 is TGCGCCAGCAGCTTGGACGGGAGTACGACAGATACGCAGTATTTT. As protein: CASSLDGSTTDTQYF.

This clone was counted only a few times. The chain carries TRBV7-9 and TRBJ2-6, with D possibly called TRBD1 or TRBD2 (5 bases each). V lost 3 bases to trimming and J lost 0 bases, with 15 bases between them. The CDR3 runs to 18 residues. CDR1 and CDR2 from the germline V gene are SEHNR and FQNEAQ (reference sequence). In nucleotides, the CDR3 is TGTGCCAGCAGCTTCAGAGGGACCCCTAGCTCTGGGGCCAACGTCCTGACTTTC. Its protein product is CASSFRGTPSSGANVLTF.

The V call is TRBV29-1, the J call TRBJ2-7, with 9 bases that match TRBD2. This CDR3 is 13 amino acids long. CDR1 and CDR2 from the germline V gene are SQVTM and ANQGSEA. Germline trimming cut 6 bases from V and 3 bases from J; bases unmatched to any gene: 6. Here the CDR3 DNA reads TGCAGCGTCTCTAGCGGGACCTTCTACGAGCAGTACTTC. Encoded protein: CSVSSGTFYEQYF.

The sample holds a few counts of this clone. V and J are TRBV9 and TRBJ2-1; 8 bases are a match to TRBD2. V gave up 3 bases and J gave up 10 bases; unmatched junction bases: 15. Per germline, CDR1 SGDLS and CDR2 YYNGEE. There are 16 residues in the CDR3. In nucleotides, the CDR3 is TGTGCCAGCAGCGCAGCCTCGCGACTAGCGAGGATCGAGCAGTTCTTC. Translated, it gives CASSAASRLARIEQFF.

The sample holds a few counts of this clone. The chain is built from TRBV14 and TRBJ2-3; 7 bases are shared with TRBD2. CDR3 size: 17 residues. J lost 6 bases, V lost 2 bases, and 14 bases had no gene match. The germline V gene encodes CDR1 SGHDN and CDR2 FVKESK. CDR3 DNA sequence: TGTGCCAGCAGCCAACCTCAGGGACTACCGTACGGGGATACGCAGTATTTT. As protein: CASSQPQGLPYGDTQYF.

The chain joins TRBV4-2 to TRBJ2-7; 9 bases are shared with TRBD1. CDR1 is LGHNA, CDR2 YNFKEQ, per germline. This CDR3 contains 15 residues. V shed 4 bases, J shed 4 bases, and the junction held 8 bases outside the gene matches. CDR3 sequence (DNA): TGTGCCAGCAGCCCTCAGGGACAGGGACCGTACGAGCAGTACTTC. Translating it yields CASSPQGQGPYEQYF.

The chain uses TRBV2 and TRBJ2-2; a possible D gene is TRBD2 (5 bases). Germline-derived CDR1 and CDR2 are SNHLY and FYNNEI. The CDR3 is made up of 14 amino acids. Trimming took 7 bases from V and 10 from J, leaving 19 bases between them. The DNA for the CDR3 is TGTGCCAGCACGATGGACTCGACCACCCAGGAGCTGTTTTTT. Its translation: CASTMDSTTQELFF.

The rearrangement links TRBV18 to TRBJ2-3; no reliable D call. Germline CDR1 and CDR2: KGHSH and LQKENI. This CDR3 comprises 16 residues. Trimming stripped 2 bases from V and 0 bases from J, with 12 bases between. CDR3 nucleotide sequence: TGTGCCAGCTCACCATATGATTGGGCTAGCACAGATACGCAGTATTTT. Encoded protein: CASSPYDWASTDTQYF.

The CDR3 spells CAIGRREGETQYF. The CDR3, as DNA: TGTGCCATCGGGCGGCGGGAGGGGGAGACCCAGTACTTC. This chain links TRBV2 with TRBJ2-5, with TRBD2 identical over 9 bases. V shed 10 bases and J 5 bases; nucleotides not matched to a gene: 8. From germline, CDR1 is SNHLY and CDR2 FYNNEI. This CDR3 contains 13 residues.

The V gene is TRBV30, the J gene TRBJ1-2; tentative D call: TRBD1 (5 bases). V was pared by 1 base and J by 6 bases, with 18 bases between. This CDR3 comprises 15 residues. Germline lookup yields CDR1 GTSNPN and CDR2 SVGIG (reference sequence). CDR3 protein: CAWSAPLGRRNGYTF. The CDR3 bases are TGTGCCTGGAGTGCACCCCTGGGACGGAGGAATGGCTACACCTTC.

This chain links TRBV2 with TRBJ2-3; D possibly corresponds to TRBD2 (6 bases). CDR1 is SNHLY, CDR2 FYNNEI, per germline. Trimming removed 7 bases at V and 1 base at J, with 15 bases between. The CDR3 runs to 15 residues. The CDR3 protein is CASIVGGSGTDTQYF. The CDR3 region has the DNA TGTGCCAGCATCGTGGGGGGTAGCGGCACAGATACGCAGTATTTT. Supplemented by reference TRBV2 and TRBJ2-3, the full variable domain reads EPEVTQTPSHQVTQMGQEVILRCVPISNHLYFYWYRQILGQKVEFLVSFYNNEISEKSEIFDDQFSVERPDGSNFTLKIRSTKLEDSAMYFCASIVGGSGTDTQYFGPGTRLTVL.

This chain joins TRBV18 and TRBJ2-1; a possible D gene is TRBD2 (6 bases). The V end was cut by 3 bases, the J end by 0 bases, with 12 bases between. Germline V CDR1 and CDR2: KGHSH, LQKENI. The CDR3 sequence is 16 residues long. The CDR3 DNA follows: TGTGCCAGCTCACCCGCGGGGTCGAGCTCCTACAATGAGCAGTTCTTC. It is translated as CASSPAGSSSYNEQFF.

This clone has a single count. The rearrangement joins TRBV9 to TRBJ2-3; unclear D gene. This CDR3 contains 15 residues. Germline V gene sequence: CDR1 SGDLS, CDR2 YYNGEE. V lost 1 base to trimming and J lost 3 bases, with 12 bases between them. CDR3 sequence: CASSVLRASTDTQYF. CDR3 DNA: TGTGCCAGCAGCGTACTTCGGGCTAGTACAGATACGCAGTATTTT.

This chain links TRBV5-6 with TRBJ2-3, with D uncertain. Germline loops: CDR1 SGHDT, CDR2 YYEEEE. This CDR3 contains 12 residues. Trimming removed 4 bases from V and 4 bases from J, with 7 bases in between. CDR3 nucleotides: TGTGCCAGCAGCCCGTTCGCAGATACGCAGTATTTT. This sequence encodes CASSPFADTQYF.

CDR3 amino acids: CAWSVRENTEAFF. The CDR3 DNA reads as TGTGCCTGGAGTGTAAGGGAGAACACTGAAGCTTTCTTT. This sequence joins TRBV30 and TRBJ1-1; unclear D gene. The CDR3 is made up of 13 amino acids. Germline CDR1 GTSNPN, CDR2 SVGIG (reference sequence). V was clipped by 0 bases and J by 1 base, with 6 bases between them.

This clone has a handful of counts. The chain joins TRBV29-1 to TRBJ2-1; 11 bases are shared with TRBD2. The CDR3 sequence is 16 residues long. Per germline, CDR1 SQVTM and CDR2 ANQGSEA. V gave up 6 bases and J gave up 7 bases; unmatched junction bases: 14. For the CDR3, the DNA is TGCAGCGTAGCCGGGCTAGCGGGAGGCGGGGGGAATGAGCAGTTCTTC. It codes for CSVAGLAGGGGNEQFF.

This rearrangement joins TRBV29-1 to TRBJ2-1, with D possibly TRBD1 on 5 matching bases. From germline, CDR1 is SQVTM and CDR2 ANQGSEA. Trimming stripped 5 bases from V and 9 bases from J, with 17 bases between. This CDR3 region has 13 residues. The DNA for the CDR3 is TGCAGCGTTACCAGGGCTGTGGTGGGTGAGCAGTTCTTC. It is translated as CSVTRAVVGEQFF.

CDR3 region: CASSFDRANSNQPQHF. The CDR3 DNA sequence: TGTGCCAGCAGCTTCGACAGGGCCAATAGCAATCAGCCCCAGCATTTT. The rearrangement uses TRBV7-2 and TRBJ1-5; 7 bases match TRBD1. There are 16 residues in the CDR3. Trimming took 3 bases from V and 0 from J; bases not matched to a gene: 5. In germline, CDR1 is SGHTA, CDR2 FQGNSA.

This clone has a handful of counts. The J gene is TRBJ2-7, the V gene TRBV19; D remains ambiguous. Germline CDR1 LNHDA, CDR2 SQIVND (reference sequence). Trimming removed 5 bases from V and 2 bases from J, with 10 bases in between. The CDR3 extends over 13 amino acids. CDR3 DNA sequence: TGTGCCAGTAGTCCATCCGGGCCCTACGAGCAGTACTTC. Amino acids: CASSPSGPYEQYF. Complete variable domain (other parts from reference TRBV19 and TRBJ2-7): DGGITQSPKYLFRKEGQNVTLSCEQNLNHDAMYWYRQDPGQGLRLIYYSQIVNDFQKGDIAEGYSVSREKKESFPLTVTSAQKNPTAFYLCASSPSGPYEQYFGPGTRLTVT.

The V call is TRBV9, the J call TRBJ1-1; D not resolved. This CDR3 comprises 15 residues. V was shortened by 5 bases and J by 5 bases, with 19 bases between the two germline ends. Germline CDR1 reads SGDLS; CDR2 reads YYNGEE. The CDR3 spells CASSHGAGAGTEAFF. CDR3 DNA sequence: TGTGCCAGCAGTCACGGTGCGGGAGCCGGAACTGAAGCTTTCTTT.

The chain is built from TRBV2 and TRBJ2-5; weak D call: TRBD1 (5 bases). The CDR3 consists of 11 residues. Germline lookup yields CDR1 SNHLY and CDR2 FYNNEI. With 9 bases removed from V and 5 bases from J, the gap between germline ends came to 10 bases. CDR3 sequence: CASTGAETQYF. The CDR3 DNA reads as TGTGCCAGTACTGGGGCGGAGACCCAGTACTTC.

The chain joins TRBV30 to TRBJ2-6; D ambiguous. This CDR3 is 14 amino acids long. Looked up from germline, CDR1 is GTSNPN and CDR2 is SVGIG (reference sequence). Trimming shortened V by 4 bases and J by 0 bases, and 7 bases separated the two germline ends. The CDR3 DNA reads as TGTGCCTGGACCCTCAGCTCTGGGGCCAACGTCCTGACTTTC. Its translation: CAWTLSSGANVLTF.

DNA for the CDR3: TGTGCCAGCAGCTTGACTGGGACAGGGATCTACGAGCAGTACTTC. It encodes CASSLTGTGIYEQYF. This chain uses TRBV7-2 with TRBJ2-7; TRBD1 aligns across 9 bases. V gave up 3 bases and J gave up 3 bases; unmatched junction bases: 6. The germline CDR1 and CDR2 sequences are SGHTA and FQGNSA. This CDR3 contains 15 residues. Drawing the rest from reference TRBV7-2 and TRBJ2-7, the complete variable domain is GAGVSQSPSNKVTEKGKDVELRCDPISGHTALYWYRQSLGQGLEFLIYFQGNSAPDKSGLPSDRFSAERTGGSVSTLTIQRTQQEDSAVYLCASSLTGTGIYEQYFGPGTRLTVT.

CDR3 amino acids: CAWTKGHEQYF. DNA for the CDR3: TGTGCCTGGACTAAGGGCCACGAGCAGTACTTC. The rearrangement joins TRBV30 to TRBJ2-5; D is undetermined. The J call is uncertain, as TRBJ2-7 better fits the DNA end. The germline V gene encodes CDR1 GTSNPN and CDR2 SVGIG (reference sequence). The CDR3 extends over 11 amino acids.

The chain joins TRBV6-1 to TRBJ1-5; D possibly corresponds to TRBD1 (6 bases). The CDR3 runs to 12 residues. Germline CDR1 reads MNHNS; CDR2 reads SASEGT. Trimming cost V 6 bases and J 5 bases, with 8 bases left between them. The DNA of the CDR3 is TGTGCCAGCAGGGCAGGGGATCAGCCCCAGCATTTT. Encoded protein: CASRAGDQPQHF.

This chain connects TRBV29-1 to TRBJ2-1; TRBD2 agrees at 9 bases. V lost 4 bases and J lost 4; bases outside the gene matches: 5. Germline V CDR1 and CDR2: SQVTM, ANQGSEA. This CDR3 is built from 14 residues. CDR3: CSVGLAVRYNEQFF. The CDR3 DNA is TGCAGCGTTGGACTAGCGGTGAGGTACAATGAGCAGTTCTTC.

This chain links TRBV18 with TRBJ1-1; tentative D call: TRBD1 (6 bases). The V gene lost 4 bases and the J gene lost 4 bases, with 16 bases spanning the gap. The germline V gene has CDR1 KGHSH and CDR2 LQKENI. This CDR3 is built from 15 residues. The CDR3 nucleotides read TGTGCCAGCTCACTACAGGGAGGCGCGGGCACTGAAGCTTTCTTT. The encoded protein is CASSLQGGAGTEAFF.

The genes are TRBV30 and TRBJ2-7, with TRBD2 as a possible D gene (5 bases). The germline gives CDR1 GTSNPN, CDR2 SVGIG (reference sequence). V shed 5 bases and J shed 4 bases, with 12 bases lying between them. The CDR3 length is 12 residues. CDR3 sequence reads: CAWYNGGYEQYF. Here the CDR3 DNA reads TGTGCCTGGTATAACGGCGGGTACGAGCAGTACTTC.